This section outlines one T cell receptor beta chain sequence together with its context. Its matching antigen is unknown. The data originate from a study of metastatic and nonmetastatic thyroid tumors. About the research overall: Repertoires of blood and of tissue (tumor or nodule) from malignant and benign thyroid patients were compared. Study results and caveats: Significantly higher TCR beta diversity was reportedly seen in malignant thyroid tumors than benign nodules, in blood and tumor.

Every patient underwent thyroid surgery untreated. Under the authors' procedure: CDR3 differences across clinicopathological groups were used to build a distant-metastasis classifier for papillary thyroid cancer. TCRdb ran MiXCR on the PCR reads. TCRdb assigned the V and J calls; the authors' analysis was not used. The sample includes tens of thousands of clones, more than 25% of them seen just once. Germline CDR1 is MDHEN and CDR2 is SYDVKM. V was shortened by 10 bases and J by 0 bases, with 28 bases between the two germline ends. The CDR3 loop spans 19 amino acids. The clonotype was recovered from a female donor with papillary thyroid cancer or a benign thyroid nodule (not recorded which). Some clones in this sample may be carry-over from other donors' samples. What was sequenced was blood. The gene calls are TRBV28 and TRBJ2-1; perhaps D is TRBD1 or TRBD2 (7 bases each). The CDR3, as DNA: TGTGCCACTACGGGGGGACAGCTTTCTAGCGGATTCTCCTACAATGAGCAGTTCTTC. This encodes CATTGGQLSSGFSYNEQFF.